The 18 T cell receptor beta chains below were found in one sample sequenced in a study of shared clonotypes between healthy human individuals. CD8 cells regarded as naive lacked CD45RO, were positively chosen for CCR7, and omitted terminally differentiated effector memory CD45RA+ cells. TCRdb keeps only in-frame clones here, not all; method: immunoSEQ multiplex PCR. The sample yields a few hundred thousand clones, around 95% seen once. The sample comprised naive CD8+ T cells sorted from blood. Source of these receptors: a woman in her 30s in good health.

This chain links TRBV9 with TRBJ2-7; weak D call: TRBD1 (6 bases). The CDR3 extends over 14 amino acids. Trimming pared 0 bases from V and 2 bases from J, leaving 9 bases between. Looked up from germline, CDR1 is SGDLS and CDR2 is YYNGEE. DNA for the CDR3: TGTGCCAGCAGCGTAGAGGACAGTCCCTACGAGCAGTACTTC. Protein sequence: CASSVEDSPYEQYF.

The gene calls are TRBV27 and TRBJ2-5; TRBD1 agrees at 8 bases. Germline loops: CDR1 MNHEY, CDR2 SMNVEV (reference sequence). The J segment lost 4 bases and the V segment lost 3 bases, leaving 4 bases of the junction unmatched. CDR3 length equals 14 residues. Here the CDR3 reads CASSFGRGLETQYF. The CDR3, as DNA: TGTGCCAGCAGTTTTGGCAGGGGGCTAGAGACCCAGTACTTC.

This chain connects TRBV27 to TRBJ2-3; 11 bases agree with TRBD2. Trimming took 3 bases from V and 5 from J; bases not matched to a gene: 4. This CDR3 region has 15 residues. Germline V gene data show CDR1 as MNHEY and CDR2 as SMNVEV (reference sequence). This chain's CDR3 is CASSFLAGGRDTQYF. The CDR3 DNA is TGTGCCAGCAGTTTTCTAGCGGGAGGAAGAGATACGCAGTATTTT.

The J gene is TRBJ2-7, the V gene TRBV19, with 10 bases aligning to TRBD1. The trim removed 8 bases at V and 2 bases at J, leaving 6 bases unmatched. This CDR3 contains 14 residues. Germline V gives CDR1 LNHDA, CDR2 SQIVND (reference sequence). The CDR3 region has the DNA TGTGCCAGTGCTCCGGGACAGGGGCCCTACGAGCAGTACTTC. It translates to CASAPGQGPYEQYF.

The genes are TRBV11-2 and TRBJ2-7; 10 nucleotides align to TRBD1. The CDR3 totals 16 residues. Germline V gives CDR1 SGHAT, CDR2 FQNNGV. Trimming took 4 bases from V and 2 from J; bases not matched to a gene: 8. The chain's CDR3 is CASSSGPGTGAYEQYF. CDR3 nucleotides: TGTGCCAGCAGCTCCGGACCCGGGACAGGGGCCTACGAGCAGTACTTC. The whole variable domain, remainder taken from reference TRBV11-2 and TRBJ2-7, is EAGVAQSPRYKIIEKRQSVAFWCNPISGHATLYWYQQILGQGPKLLIQFQNNGVVDDSQLPKDRFSAERLKGVDSTLKIQPAKLEDSAVYLCASSSGPGTGAYEQYFGPGTRLTVT.

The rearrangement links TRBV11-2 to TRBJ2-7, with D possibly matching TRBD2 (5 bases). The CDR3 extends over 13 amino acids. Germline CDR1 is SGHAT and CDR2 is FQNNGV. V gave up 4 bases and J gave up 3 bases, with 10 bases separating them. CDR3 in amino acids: CASSSSTDYEQYF. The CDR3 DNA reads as TGTGCCAGCAGCTCTAGCACCGACTACGAGCAGTACTTC.

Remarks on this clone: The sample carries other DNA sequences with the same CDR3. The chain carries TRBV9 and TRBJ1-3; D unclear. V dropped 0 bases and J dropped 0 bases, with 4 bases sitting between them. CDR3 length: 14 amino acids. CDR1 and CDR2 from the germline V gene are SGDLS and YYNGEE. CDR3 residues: CASSVGISGNTIYF. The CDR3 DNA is TGTGCCAGCAGCGTAGGAATCTCTGGAAACACCATATATTTT.

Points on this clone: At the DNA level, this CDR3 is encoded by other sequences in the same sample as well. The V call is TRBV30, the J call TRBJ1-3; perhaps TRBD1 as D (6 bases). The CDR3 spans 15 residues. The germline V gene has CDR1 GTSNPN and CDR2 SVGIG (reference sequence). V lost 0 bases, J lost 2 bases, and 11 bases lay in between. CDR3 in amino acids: CAWSVQGGPGNTIYF. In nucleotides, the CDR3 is TGTGCCTGGAGTGTACAGGGTGGACCTGGAAACACCATATATTTT.

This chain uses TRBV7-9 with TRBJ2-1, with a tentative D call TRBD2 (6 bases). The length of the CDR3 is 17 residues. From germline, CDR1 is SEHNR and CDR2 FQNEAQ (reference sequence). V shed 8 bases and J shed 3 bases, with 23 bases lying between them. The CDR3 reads CASFGPERVTNYNEQFF. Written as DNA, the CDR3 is TGTGCCAGCTTTGGCCCAGAGCGGGTCACAAACTACAATGAGCAGTTCTTC.

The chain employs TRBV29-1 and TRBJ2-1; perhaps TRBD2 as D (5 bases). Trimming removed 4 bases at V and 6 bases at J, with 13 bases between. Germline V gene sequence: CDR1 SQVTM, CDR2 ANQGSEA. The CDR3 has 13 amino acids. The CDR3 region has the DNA TGCAGCGTTGGCTCGGCAGCGGTCAATGAGCAGTTCTTC. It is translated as CSVGSAAVNEQFF.

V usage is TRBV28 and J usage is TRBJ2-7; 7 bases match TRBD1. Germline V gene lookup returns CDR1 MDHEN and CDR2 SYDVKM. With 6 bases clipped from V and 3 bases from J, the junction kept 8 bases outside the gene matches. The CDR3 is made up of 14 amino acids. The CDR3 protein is CASRDPGQNYEQYF. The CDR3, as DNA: TGTGCCAGCAGGGACCCGGGACAGAACTACGAGCAGTACTTC.

The CDR3 DNA reads as TGTGCCAGCAGTTTACCGTATACCGGGACCTACCAAGAGACCCAGTACTTC. It translates to CASSLPYTGTYQETQYF. The chain combines TRBV28 with TRBJ2-5, with D perhaps TRBD1 or TRBD2 (5 bases each). From germline, CDR1 is MDHEN and CDR2 SYDVKM. The CDR3 loop spans 17 amino acids. Trimming stripped 2 bases from V and 0 bases from J, with 16 bases between.

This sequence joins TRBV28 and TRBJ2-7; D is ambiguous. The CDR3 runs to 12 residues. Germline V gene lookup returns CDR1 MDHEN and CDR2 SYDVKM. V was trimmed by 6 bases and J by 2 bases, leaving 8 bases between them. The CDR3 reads CASSPRTYEQYF. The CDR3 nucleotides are TGTGCCAGCAGCCCCCGAACCTACGAGCAGTACTTC.

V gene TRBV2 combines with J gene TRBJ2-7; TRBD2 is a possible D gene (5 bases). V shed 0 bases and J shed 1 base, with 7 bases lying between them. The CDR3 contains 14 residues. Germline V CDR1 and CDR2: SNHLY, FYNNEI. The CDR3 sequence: CASSEAWRSYEQYF. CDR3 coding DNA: TGTGCCAGCAGTGAAGCCTGGAGGTCCTACGAGCAGTACTTC. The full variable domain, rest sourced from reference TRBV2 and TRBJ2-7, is EPEVTQTPSHQVTQMGQEVILRCVPISNHLYFYWYRQILGQKVEFLVSFYNNEISEKSEIFDDQFSVERPDGSNFTLKIRSTKLEDSAMYFCASSEAWRSYEQYFGPGTRLTVT.

The CDR3 reads CASSPQTANTGELFF. In nucleotides, the CDR3 is TGTGCCAGCAGTCCTCAGACAGCGAACACCGGGGAGCTGTTTTTT. V usage is TRBV27 and J usage is TRBJ2-2; D perhaps matches TRBD1 (5 bases). CDR3 size: 15 residues. V shed 5 bases and J shed 0 bases, with 10 bases lying between them. Germline V gene sequence: CDR1 MNHEY, CDR2 SMNVEV (reference sequence).

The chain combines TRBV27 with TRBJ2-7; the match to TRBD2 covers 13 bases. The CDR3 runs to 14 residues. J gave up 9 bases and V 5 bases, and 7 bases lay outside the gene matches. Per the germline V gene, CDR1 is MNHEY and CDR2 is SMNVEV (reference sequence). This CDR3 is CASSPGLAGPGQYF. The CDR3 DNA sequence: TGTGCCAGCAGTCCGGGACTAGCGGGACCGGGGCAGTACTTC.

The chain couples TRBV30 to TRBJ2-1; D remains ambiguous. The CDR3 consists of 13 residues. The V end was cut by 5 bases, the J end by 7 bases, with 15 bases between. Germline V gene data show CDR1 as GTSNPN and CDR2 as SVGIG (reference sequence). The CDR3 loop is CAWDGPSWNEQFF. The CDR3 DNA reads TGTGCCTGGGACGGGCCGAGTTGGAATGAGCAGTTCTTC.

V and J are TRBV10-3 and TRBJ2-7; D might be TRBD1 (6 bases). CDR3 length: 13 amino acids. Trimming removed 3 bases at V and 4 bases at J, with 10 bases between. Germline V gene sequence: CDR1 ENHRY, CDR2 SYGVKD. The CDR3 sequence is CAISDWGLYEQYF. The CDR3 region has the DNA TGTGCCATCAGTGACTGGGGGCTGTACGAGCAGTACTTC.